The 10 T cell receptor beta chains below all came from one sample that was sequenced in a study of blood T cells in healthy people across ages. A sample-barcoded 5' primer and a J-beta primer mix were used in a second PCR of about 7 to 11 cycles. TCRdb itself ran the 5' RACE reads through MiXCR, one entry per CDR3 protein. The sample lists over 600,000 distinct CDR3 sequences; about 46% were seen once. The sample taken for sequencing was blood. The receptors were sampled from an older man in good health.

The rearrangement links TRBV10-3 to TRBJ2-7; 8 positions match TRBD1. The CDR3 has 18 amino acids. Unmatched junction bases numbered 19, after V lost 6 bases and J lost 3 bases. The germline gives CDR1 ENHRY, CDR2 SYGVKD. CDR3 amino acids: CAISFDRGYVTKFYEQYF. In DNA, the CDR3 is TGTGCCATCAGCTTTGACAGGGGCTACGTTACCAAATTCTACGAGCAGTACTTC.

The V call is TRBV12-3 or TRBV12-4, the J call TRBJ2-7; 12 bases fit TRBD2. The CDR3 has 14 residues. Trimming cost V 8 bases and J 2 bases; bases outside gene matches: 4. The CDR3 nucleotides are TGTGCCAGCGGGAGACTAGCGGGGGCCTACGAGCAGTACTTC. Protein product: CASGRLAGAYEQYF.

V and J are TRBV20-1 and TRBJ2-5; 11 nucleotides match TRBD2. This CDR3 spans 13 amino acids. Germline V lookup: CDR1 DFQATT, CDR2 SNEGSKA (reference sequence). With 4 bases clipped from V and 5 bases from J, the junction kept 3 bases outside the gene matches. The CDR3 bases are TGCAGTGCTAAACTAGCGGGAGTTGAGACCCAGTACTTC. Protein: CSAKLAGVETQYF.

Only a few counts were recorded for this clonotype. The gene calls are TRBV20-1 and TRBJ2-3, with 13 bases aligning to TRBD2. Per the germline V gene, CDR1 is DFQATT and CDR2 is SNEGSKA (reference sequence). The CDR3 consists of 17 residues. Losses at the gene ends were 3 bases for V and 6 bases for J; bases not matched to a gene: 12. This CDR3 reads CSASELAGGDSFDTQYF. The CDR3 nucleotides read TGCAGTGCTAGTGAACTAGCGGGAGGGGATTCGTTTGATACGCAGTATTTT.

This clonotype was recorded many times. The chain recombines TRBV5-1 with TRBJ2-1, with D hard to call. The CDR3 is 13 residues long. V was trimmed by 0 bases and J by 8 bases, leaving 9 bases between them. The germline V gene encodes CDR1 SGHRS and CDR2 YFSETQ. The CDR3 here is CASSLESYDEQFF. DNA of the CDR3: TGCGCCAGCAGCTTGGAAAGTTACGATGAGCAGTTCTTC. Using reference TRBV5-1 and TRBJ2-1 for the parts outside the CDR3, the full variable domain is KAGVTQTPRYLIKTRGQQVTLSCSPISGHRSVSWYQQTPGQGLQFLFEYFSETQRNKGNFPGRFSGRQFSNSRSEMNVSTLELGDSALYLCASSLESYDEQFFGPGTRLTVL.

This clonotype was seen a few times. The gene calls are TRBV7-2 and TRBJ2-7; D is uncertain. Germline V gene lookup returns CDR1 SGHTA and CDR2 FQGNSA. The CDR3 runs to 16 residues. The ends were cut back, 1 base at V and 1 base at J, with 14 bases in the middle. The CDR3 spells CASSLGPPPTSYEQYF. Here the CDR3 DNA reads TGTGCCAGCAGCTTAGGACCCCCTCCTACTTCCTACGAGCAGTACTTC. Full variable domain (rest looked up from reference TRBV7-2 and TRBJ2-7): GAGVSQSPSNKVTEKGKDVELRCDPISGHTALYWYRQSLGQGLEFLIYFQGNSAPDKSGLPSDRFSAERTGGSVSTLTIQRTQQEDSAVYLCASSLGPPPTSYEQYFGPGTRLTVT.

The chain couples TRBV30 to TRBJ2-7, with 9 nucleotides matching TRBD1. The CDR3 spans 14 residues. Germline CDR1 and CDR2: GTSNPN and SVGIG (reference sequence). V was pared by 2 bases and J by 4 bases, with 6 bases of the junction left unmatched. The CDR3 reads CAWSQGQGEYEQYF. The CDR3 region has the DNA TGTGCCTGGAGTCAGGGACAGGGTGAATACGAGCAGTACTTC. Full variable domain (outside the CDR3, taken from reference TRBV30 and TRBJ2-7): SQTIHQWPATLVQPVGSPLSLECTVEGTSNPNLYWYRQAAGRGLQLLFYSVGIGQISSEVPQNLSASRPQDRQFILSSKKLLLSDSGFYLCAWSQGQGEYEQYFGPGTRLTVT.

The V call is TRBV6-5, the J call TRBJ2-3, with 10 positions matching TRBD2. Germline V gene data show CDR1 as MNHEY and CDR2 as SVGAGI. V was pared by 0 bases and J by 0 bases, with 3 bases of the junction left unmatched. The CDR3 runs 17 residues. CDR3 nucleotides: TGTGCCAGCAGTTACTCTCGACTAGCGGGCAGCACAGATACGCAGTATTTT. Translation: CASSYSRLAGSTDTQYF.

The chain uses TRBV7-2 and TRBJ2-1; D is perhaps TRBD2 (5 bases). CDR1 and CDR2 (germline): SGHTA, FQGNSA. CDR3 length equals 18 residues. V lost 4 bases to trimming and J lost 3 bases, with 22 bases between them. CDR3 sequence: CASSSRSAAGKHYNEQFF. In nucleotides, the CDR3 is TGTGCCAGCAGCTCCCGATCAGCAGCCGGGAAACACTACAATGAGCAGTTCTTC.

This chain joins TRBV27 and TRBJ1-2, with no clear D. Germline V lookup: CDR1 MNHEY, CDR2 SMNVEV (reference sequence). V lost 2 bases to trimming and J lost 4 bases, with 14 bases between them. The CDR3 loop spans 15 amino acids. CDR3 nucleotide sequence: TGTGCCAGCAGTTTAAAGGGCGTGGGCGTCTATGGCTACACCTTC. Amino acid sequence: CASSLKGVGVYGYTF.